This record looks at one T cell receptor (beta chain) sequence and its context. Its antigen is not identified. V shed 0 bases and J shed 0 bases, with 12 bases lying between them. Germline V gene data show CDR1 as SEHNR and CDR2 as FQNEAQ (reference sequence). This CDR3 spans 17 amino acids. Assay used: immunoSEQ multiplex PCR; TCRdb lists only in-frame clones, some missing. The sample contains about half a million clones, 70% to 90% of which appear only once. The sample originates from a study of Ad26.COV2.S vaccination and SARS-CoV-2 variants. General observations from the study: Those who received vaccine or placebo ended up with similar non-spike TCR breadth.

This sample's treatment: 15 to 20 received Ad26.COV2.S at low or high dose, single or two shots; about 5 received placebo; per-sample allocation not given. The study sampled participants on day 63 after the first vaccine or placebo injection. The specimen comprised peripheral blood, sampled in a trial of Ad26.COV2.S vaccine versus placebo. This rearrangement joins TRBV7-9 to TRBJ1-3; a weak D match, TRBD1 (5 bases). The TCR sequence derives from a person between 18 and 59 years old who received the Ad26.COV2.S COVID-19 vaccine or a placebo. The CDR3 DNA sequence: TGTGCCAGCAGCTTAGCGCTGGGGGGAAGCTCTGGAAACACCATATATTTT. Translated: CASSLALGGSSGNTIYF.